These T cell receptor beta chains were read from a single sample in a study of blood T cell repertoires in COVID-19. TCRdb keeps only in-frame clones here, not all; method: immunoSEQ multiplex PCR. The sample consists of about 260,000 clones, around 86% of them appearing once. Sequencing used peripheral blood. All receptors come from a woman aged 60 to 75 with COVID-19, enrolled during active disease. Both conserved end residues are part of each CDR3. D genes are given only for firm matches. Rows give clone size only sometimes, using once, few, many, or a class for an expanded clone.

V	D	J	size	DNA	CDR3
TRBV6-2/TRBV6-3	TRBD2	TRBJ2-1	once	TGTGCCAGCAGTGGGAAACAGGGACTAGCGGGAGTAAGTGAGCAGTTCTTC	CASSGKQGLAGVSEQFF
TRBV19	NA	TRBJ2-1	NA	TGTGCCGAAACCAAGGGAGGTTTGGAGGATGAGCAGTTCTTC	CAETKGGLEDEQFF
TRBV6-5	NA	TRBJ1-4	NA	TGTGCCAGCAGTTACTCGGCCAGGACTAATGAAAAACTGTTTTTT	CASSYSARTNEKLFF
TRBV7-9	TRBD1	TRBJ2-7	NA	TGTGCCAGCAGCGGGCAGACAGGGGGCCACGAGCAGTACTTC	CASSGQTGGHEQYF
TRBV28	TRBD1	TRBJ1-2	NA	TGTGCCAGCAGATGGACAGGGTCTGGCTACACCTTC	CASRWTGSGYTF
TRBV24-1	NA	TRBJ2-3	NA	TGTGCCACCAGTCGGACTACCACAGATACGCAGTATTTT	CATSRTTTDTQYF
TRBV6-2/TRBV6-3	NA	TRBJ2-7	NA	TGTGCCAGCAGTTACGTCGGCTACGAGCAGTACTTC	CASSYVGYEQYF
TRBV6-2/TRBV6-3	NA	TRBJ1-5	NA	TGTGCCAGCAGTTACGAGGGCTTGGGCAATCAGCCCCAGCATTTT	CASSYEGLGNQPQHF
TRBV19	NA	TRBJ2-6	once	TGTGCCAGTACGGTTCAGGGGATCGTTGGGGCCAACGTCCTGACTTTC	CASTVQGIVGANVLTF
TRBV4-1	NA	TRBJ2-3	NA	TGCGCCAGCAGCCAAGACGGGAGCTCAGATACGCAGTATTTT	CASSQDGSSDTQYF
TRBV6-1	TRBD1	TRBJ1-5	NA	TGTGCCAGCAGTGAGAACAGGGGGATCTCGCCCCAGCATTTT	CASSENRGISPQHF
TRBV5-1	NA	TRBJ2-7	NA	TGCGCCCCGGGTCAGGAGGGCAACGAGCAGTACTTC	CAPGQEGNEQYF
TRBV28	NA	TRBJ1-1	NA	TGTGCCAGCAGTTCGCTAGTGGTGAACACTGAAGCTTTCTTT	CASSSLVVNTEAFF
TRBV29-1	NA	TRBJ1-2	NA	TGCAGCGTAGGGGAAAGGTATAGTAACTATGGCTACACCTTC	CSVGERYSNYGYTF
TRBV27	TRBD1	TRBJ2-7	NA	TGTGCCATCCGGGACAGTGGCTCCTACGAGCAGTACTTC	CAIRDSGSYEQYF
TRBV9	TRBD1	TRBJ1-2	NA	TGTGCCAGCAGCGTAGCCCCCCTACAGGGGGTGGATGGCTACACCTTC	CASSVAPLQGVDGYTF
TRBV7-3	NA	TRBJ2-2	NA	TGTGCCAGCAGGTTGGAAGGGGCCTCGAACACCGGGGAGCTGTTTTTT	CASRLEGASNTGELFF
TRBV28	NA	TRBJ2-7	NA	TGTGCCAGCAGTTTCCGGGCGCCGGGGTACGAGCAGTACTTC	CASSFRAPGYEQYF
TRBV24-1	TRBD2	TRBJ2-1	NA	TGTGCCACCAGTGAAACCGGGACTAGCGGGTACAATGAGCAGTTCTTC	CATSETGTSGYNEQFF
TRBV6-2/TRBV6-3	TRBD1	TRBJ1-5	NA	TGTGCCAGCAGTAGAAACAGGGGTTGGGATCAGCCCCAGCATTTT	CASSRNRGWDQPQHF
TRBV19	NA	TRBJ1-1	NA	TGTGCCAGTGCCCAGCCCTCTGGAGCGAACACTGAAGCTTTCTTT	CASAQPSGANTEAFF
TRBV10-2	TRBD2	TRBJ2-2	NA	TGCGCCAGCAGTGGACGGTCCCTGGGACTAGCGGGAGGAACCGGGGAGCTGTTTTTT	CASSGRSLGLAGGTGELFF
TRBV7-9	NA	TRBJ2-7	NA	TGTGCCAGCCGACCCGCCGGGGAAGGATCCTACGAGCAGTACTTC	CASRPAGEGSYEQYF
TRBV13	NA	TRBJ1-6	NA	TGTGCCAGCAGCTTAGTGGCCGGCGCCTCTGGAGATTCACCCCTCCACTTT	CASSLVAGASGDSPLHF
TRBV6-5	NA	TRBJ1-4	once	TGTGCCAGCAGTTACCTGAAGGGGACAAGAGGAAAACTGTTTTTT	CASSYLKGTRGKLFF
TRBV9	TRBD2	TRBJ2-1	NA	TGTGCCAGCAGCGTAGTGGGCGGGAGAGTCTCCTACAATGAGCAGTTCTTC	CASSVVGGRVSYNEQFF
TRBV7-9	TRBD1	TRBJ2-3	few	TGTGCCAGCAGCCCACCGCAGGCACAGGGGACAGATACGCAGTATTTT	CASSPPQAQGTDTQYF
TRBV4-1	NA	TRBJ1-5	NA	TGCGCCAGCAGCCAAGGGTTTAGCGATAGCAATCAGCCCCAGCATTTT	CASSQGFSDSNQPQHF
TRBV7-2	TRBD1	TRBJ2-2	few	TGTGCCAGCAGTGAATCCGGGACAGGGCTACTCGGGGAGCTGTTTTTT	CASSESGTGLLGELFF
TRBV28	TRBD1	TRBJ2-7	NA	TGTGCCAGCAGTGGATCAGGACAGGGGGGTGGAGAGCAGTACTTC	CASSGSGQGGGEQYF
TRBV7-6	TRBD2	TRBJ2-1	NA	TGTGCCAGCAGCTTAGAGCGGATAGCGGGACGACGGGAGCAGTTCTTC	CASSLERIAGRREQFF
TRBV15	NA	TRBJ2-7	NA	TGTGCCACCAGCAGAGATCGGGACTTGCCGGACGAGCAGTACTTC	CATSRDRDLPDEQYF
TRBV20-1	NA	TRBJ2-5	NA	TGCAGTGCTCTAGCGAGAGAGACCCAGTACTTC	CSALARETQYF
TRBV2	NA	TRBJ1-2	once	TGTGCCAGCAGTGTTTTGACAGGAGTCTATGGCTACACCTTC	CASSVLTGVYGYTF
TRBV5-1	TRBD2	TRBJ2-5	NA	TGCGCCAGCTCCAATCTACTAGCGTCAGAGACCCAGTACTTC	CASSNLLASETQYF
TRBV9	TRBD2	TRBJ2-1	NA	TGTGCCAGCAGCGTAGCCGGACTAGCGGGAGGCCAACGGGATGAGCAGTTCTTC	CASSVAGLAGGQRDEQFF
TRBV6-5	NA	TRBJ1-1	NA	TGTGCCAGCAGTTACTTCGGAGATTCTGAAGCTTTCTTT	CASSYFGDSEAFF
TRBV4-1	NA	TRBJ2-3	NA	TGCGCCAGCAGCCTTCAGGGTGGCGCAGATACGCAGTATTTT	CASSLQGGADTQYF
TRBV9	TRBD1	TRBJ1-2	few	TGTGCCAGCAGCGTGACAGGGGGCTTGGACTATGGCTACACCTTC	CASSVTGGLDYGYTF
TRBV9	TRBD1	TRBJ1-6	NA	TGTGCCAGCAGCGGACAGGGCAGGGATTCACCCCTCCACTTT	CASSGQGRDSPLHF
TRBV21-1	NA	TRBJ1-1	NA	TGTGCCAGCGGGTTGAGGCCGCCCGTGCCGTACACTGAAGCTTTCTTT	CASGLRPPVPYTEAFF
TRBV7-9	NA	TRBJ2-1	NA	TGTGCCAGCAGCTTAGCGCGGGGTGGGGTCGACTACAATGAGCAGTTCTTC	CASSLARGGVDYNEQFF